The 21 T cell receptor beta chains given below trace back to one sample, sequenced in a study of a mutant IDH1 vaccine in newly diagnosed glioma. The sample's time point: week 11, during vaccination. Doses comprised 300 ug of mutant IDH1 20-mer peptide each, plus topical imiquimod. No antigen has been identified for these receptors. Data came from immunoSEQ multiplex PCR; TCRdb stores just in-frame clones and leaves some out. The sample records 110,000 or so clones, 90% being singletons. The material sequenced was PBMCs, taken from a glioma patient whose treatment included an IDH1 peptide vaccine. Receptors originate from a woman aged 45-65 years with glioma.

The CDR3 protein is CASSWTGNGNSPLHF. In DNA form, the CDR3 reads TGTGCCAGCAGTTGGACAGGGAATGGAAATTCACCCCTCCACTTT. This sequence joins TRBV27 and TRBJ1-6, with TRBD1 matching over 8 bases. V was pared by 4 bases and J by 7 bases, with 6 bases of the junction left unmatched. CDR1 and CDR2 (germline): MNHEY, SMNVEV (reference sequence). The length of the CDR3 is 15 residues.

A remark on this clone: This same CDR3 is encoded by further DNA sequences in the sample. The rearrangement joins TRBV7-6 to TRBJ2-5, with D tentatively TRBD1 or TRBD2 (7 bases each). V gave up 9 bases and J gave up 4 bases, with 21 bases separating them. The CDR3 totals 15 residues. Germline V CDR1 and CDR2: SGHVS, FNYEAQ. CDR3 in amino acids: CASSTPGGGGETQYF. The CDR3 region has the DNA TGTGCCAGTTCGACGCCAGGGGGGGGTGGAGAGACCCAGTACTTC.

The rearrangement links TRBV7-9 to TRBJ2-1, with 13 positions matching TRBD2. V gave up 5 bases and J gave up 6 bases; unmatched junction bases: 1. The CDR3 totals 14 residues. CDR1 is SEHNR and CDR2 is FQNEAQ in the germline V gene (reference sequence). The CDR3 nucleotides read TGTGCCAGCAGCAGGACTAGCGGGAGCAATGAGCAGTTCTTC. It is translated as CASSRTSGSNEQFF.

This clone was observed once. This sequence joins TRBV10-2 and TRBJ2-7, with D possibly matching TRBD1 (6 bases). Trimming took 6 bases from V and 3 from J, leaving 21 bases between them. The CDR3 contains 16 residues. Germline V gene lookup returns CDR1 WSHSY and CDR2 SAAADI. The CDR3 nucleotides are TGCGCCAGCAGCAAAATCCAAGAACAGGGCCGCTACGAGCAGTACTTC. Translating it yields CASSKIQEQGRYEQYF.

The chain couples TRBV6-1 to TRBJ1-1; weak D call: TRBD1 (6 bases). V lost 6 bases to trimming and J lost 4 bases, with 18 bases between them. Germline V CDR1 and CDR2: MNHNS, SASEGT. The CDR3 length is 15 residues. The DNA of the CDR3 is TGTGCCAGCAGCGCCGGGACATTTGCGGGCACTGAAGCTTTCTTT. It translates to CASSAGTFAGTEAFF.

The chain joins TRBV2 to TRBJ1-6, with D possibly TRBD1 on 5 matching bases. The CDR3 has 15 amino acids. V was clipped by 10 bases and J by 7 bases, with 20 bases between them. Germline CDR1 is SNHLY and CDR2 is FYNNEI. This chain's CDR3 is CATTPGLSYNSPLHF. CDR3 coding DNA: TGTGCCACCACCCCAGGGCTATCGTACAATTCACCCCTCCACTTT.

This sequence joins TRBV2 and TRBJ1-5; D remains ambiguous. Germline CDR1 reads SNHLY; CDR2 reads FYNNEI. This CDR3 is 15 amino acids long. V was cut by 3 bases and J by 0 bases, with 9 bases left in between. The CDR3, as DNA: TGTGCCAGCAGTGATTGGGGATATAGCAATCAGCCCCAGCATTTT. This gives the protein CASSDWGYSNQPQHF.

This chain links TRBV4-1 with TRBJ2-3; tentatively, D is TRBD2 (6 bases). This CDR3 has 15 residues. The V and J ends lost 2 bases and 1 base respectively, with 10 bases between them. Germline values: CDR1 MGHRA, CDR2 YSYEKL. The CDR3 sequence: CASSQLKRGTDTQYF. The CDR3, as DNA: TGCGCCAGCAGCCAATTAAAGCGGGGCACAGATACGCAGTATTTT.

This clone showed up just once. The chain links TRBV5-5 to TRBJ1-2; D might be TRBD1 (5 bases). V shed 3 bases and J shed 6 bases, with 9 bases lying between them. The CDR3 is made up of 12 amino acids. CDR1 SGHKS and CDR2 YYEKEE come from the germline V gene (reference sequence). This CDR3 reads CASSSQENGYTF. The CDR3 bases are TGTGCCAGCAGCTCACAGGAAAATGGCTACACCTTC. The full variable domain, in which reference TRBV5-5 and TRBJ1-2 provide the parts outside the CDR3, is DAGVTQSPTHLIKTRGQQVTLRCSPISGHKSVSWYQQVLGQGPQFIFQYYEKEERGRGNFPDRFSARQFPNYSSELNVNALLLGDSALYLCASSSQENGYTFGSGTRLTVV.

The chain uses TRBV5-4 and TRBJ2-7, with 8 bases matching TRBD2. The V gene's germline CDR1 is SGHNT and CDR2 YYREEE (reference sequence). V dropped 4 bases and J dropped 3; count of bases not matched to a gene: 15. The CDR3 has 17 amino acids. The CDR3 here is CASSPGGGAGDLYEQYF. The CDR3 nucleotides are TGTGCCAGCAGCCCGGGAGGGGGGGCGGGAGACCTCTACGAGCAGTACTTC.

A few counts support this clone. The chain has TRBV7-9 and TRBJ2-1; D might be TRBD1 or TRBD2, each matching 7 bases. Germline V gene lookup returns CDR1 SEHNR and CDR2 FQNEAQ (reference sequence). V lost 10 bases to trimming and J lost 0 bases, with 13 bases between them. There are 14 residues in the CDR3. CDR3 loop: CATRGGSSYNEQFF. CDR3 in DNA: TGTGCCACCAGGGGGGGTAGCTCCTACAATGAGCAGTTCTTC.

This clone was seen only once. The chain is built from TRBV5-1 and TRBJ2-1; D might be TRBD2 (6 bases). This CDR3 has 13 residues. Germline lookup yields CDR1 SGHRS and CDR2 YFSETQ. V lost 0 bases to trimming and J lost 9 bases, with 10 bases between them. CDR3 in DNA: TGCGCCAGCAGCTTGGTCAGCGGGTTTGAGCAGTTCTTC. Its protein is CASSLVSGFEQFF.

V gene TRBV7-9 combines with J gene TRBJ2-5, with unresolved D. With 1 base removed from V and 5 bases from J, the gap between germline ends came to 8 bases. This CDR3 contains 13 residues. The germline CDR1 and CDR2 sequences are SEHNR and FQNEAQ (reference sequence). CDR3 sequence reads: CASSLVDLETQYF. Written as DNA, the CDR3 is TGTGCCAGCAGCTTAGTCGACCTGGAGACCCAGTACTTC.

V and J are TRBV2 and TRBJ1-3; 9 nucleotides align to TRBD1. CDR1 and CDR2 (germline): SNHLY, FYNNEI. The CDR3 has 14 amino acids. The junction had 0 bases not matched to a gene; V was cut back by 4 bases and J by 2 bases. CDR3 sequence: CASSGQGAGNTIYF. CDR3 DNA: TGTGCCAGCAGTGGACAGGGGGCTGGAAACACCATATATTTT.

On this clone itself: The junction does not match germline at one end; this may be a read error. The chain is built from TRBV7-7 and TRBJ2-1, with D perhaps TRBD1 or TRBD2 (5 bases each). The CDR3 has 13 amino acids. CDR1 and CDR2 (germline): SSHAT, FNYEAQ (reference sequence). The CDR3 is CASSQGPYNEQFF. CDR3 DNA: TGTGCTAGCAGTCAGGGACCCTACAATGAGCAGTTCTTC.

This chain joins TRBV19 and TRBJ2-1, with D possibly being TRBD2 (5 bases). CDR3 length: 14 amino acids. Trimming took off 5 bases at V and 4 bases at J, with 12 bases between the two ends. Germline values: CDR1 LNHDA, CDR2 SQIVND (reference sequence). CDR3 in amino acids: CASSLIPGYNEQFF. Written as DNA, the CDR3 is TGTGCCAGTAGTCTAATCCCGGGGTACAATGAGCAGTTCTTC.

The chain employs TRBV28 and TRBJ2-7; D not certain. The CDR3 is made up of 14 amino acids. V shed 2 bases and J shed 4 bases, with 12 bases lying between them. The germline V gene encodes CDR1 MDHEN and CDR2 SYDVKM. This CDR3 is CASSLGVLLYEQYF. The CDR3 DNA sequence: TGTGCCAGCAGTTTAGGAGTACTCTTGTACGAGCAGTACTTC.

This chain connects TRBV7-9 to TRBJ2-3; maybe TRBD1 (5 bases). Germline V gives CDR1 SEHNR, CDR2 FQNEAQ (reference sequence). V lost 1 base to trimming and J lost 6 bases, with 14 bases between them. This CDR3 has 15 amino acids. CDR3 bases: TGTGCCAGCAGCTTAGACAGGAGCGCTGATGATACGCAGTATTTT. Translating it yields CASSLDRSADDTQYF.

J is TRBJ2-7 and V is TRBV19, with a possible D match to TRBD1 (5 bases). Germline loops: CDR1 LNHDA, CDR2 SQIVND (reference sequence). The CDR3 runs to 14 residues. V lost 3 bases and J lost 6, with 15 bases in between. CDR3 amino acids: CASSMRQGVGEQYF. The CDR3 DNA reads TGTGCCAGTAGTATGAGGCAGGGTGTGGGCGAGCAGTACTTC.

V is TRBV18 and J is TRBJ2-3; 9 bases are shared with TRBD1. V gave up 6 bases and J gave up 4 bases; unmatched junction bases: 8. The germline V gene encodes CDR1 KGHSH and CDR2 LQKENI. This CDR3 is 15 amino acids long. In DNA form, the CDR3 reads TGTGCCAGCTCTCCTATGACAGGGGGGGCAGATACGCAGTATTTT. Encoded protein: CASSPMTGGADTQYF.

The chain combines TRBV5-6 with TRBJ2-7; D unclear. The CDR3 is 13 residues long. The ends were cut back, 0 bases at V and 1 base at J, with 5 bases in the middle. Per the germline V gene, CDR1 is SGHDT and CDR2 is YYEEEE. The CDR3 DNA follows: TGTGCCAGCAGCTTGGTAGGGTCCTACGAGCAGTACTTC. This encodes CASSLVGSYEQYF. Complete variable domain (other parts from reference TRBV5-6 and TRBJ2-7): DAGVTQSPTHLIKTRGQQVTLRCSPKSGHDTVSWYQQALGQGPQFIFQYYEEEERQRGNFPDRFSGHQFPNYSSELNVNALLLGDSALYLCASSLVGSYEQYFGPGTRLTVT.